This T cell receptor (beta chain) was sequenced in a study of blood T cell repertoires in COVID-19. Study in general: In each case, the material was cDNA or gDNA derived from T cells, B-cell-depleted T cells, or PBMCs.

Categorization into cohorts depended on clinical history that participants reported. Participants in the exposed group had met a COVID-19 case in the 2 weeks before joining the study. Clones were read by immunoSEQ multiplex PCR, and TCRdb kept only the in-frame ones, dropping some. The sample consists of 400,000 to 500,000 clones, around nine tenths of them appearing once. The clonotype originates from a woman aged 18-29 years who had been exposed to COVID-19. Sequenced material: PBMCs or T cells enriched from blood (not recorded which).

This CDR3 is CASSPGWDTGELFF. The CDR3 nucleotides read TGTGCCAGCAGTCCAGGGTGGGACACCGGGGAGCTGTTTTTT. V is TRBV27 and J is TRBJ2-2; D may be TRBD1 (5 bases). The V gene's germline CDR1 is MNHEY and CDR2 SMNVEV (reference sequence). Trimming took off 5 bases at V and 3 bases at J, with 10 bases between the two ends. The CDR3 has 14 amino acids.